Listed here is a single T cell receptor (beta chain). The antigen is not known. These data belong to a study of PD-L1 blockade in urothelial cancer. As for the study in general: Peripheral blood specimens exhibited a median yield of approximately 140,000 T cells. Broader study findings: Better survival was predicted by below-median pretreatment blood TCR clonality.

TCRdb's table, derived via immunoSEQ multiplex PCR, lists solely in-frame clones and lacks some. The sample records approximately 52,000 clones, 70% to 80% being singletons. This CDR3 is 16 amino acids long. The V gene's germline CDR1 is SGHDT and CDR2 YYEEEE. V shed 3 bases and J shed 2 bases, with 17 bases lying between them. Patients were diagnosed with urothelial carcinoma, either locally advanced or metastatic. The specimen comprised PBMCs, sampled around atezolizumab (anti-PD-L1) treatment. The chain has TRBV5-6 and TRBJ1-2; D not certain. This receptor was obtained from a man between 65 and 85 years old with urothelial cancer. As DNA, the CDR3 is TGTGCCAGCAGCTGGATCGTAGCGACACGCAACTATGGCTACACCTTC. It translates to CASSWIVATRNYGYTF.